This TCR beta chain came from a study of beta chain features in type 1 diabetes (dated by TCRdb to between 2018 and 2020). With respect to the entire study: No differences in mean age, gender distribution, total cell number or subset yield were found between patients and healthy donors. A total of roughly 110 million sorted cells were examined across all samples, and the number of cells per subset was strongly correlated with RNA yield. Regulatory and stem cell-like memory subsets were obtained from only 8 patients and about eight healthy donors, while naive and central memory subsets were obtained from all 30 or so donors. The study compared TCRB repertoires of sorted circulating CD4+ T cell subsets between recently diagnosed type 1 diabetes patients and matched healthy donors. The paper's findings and limits, for the study overall: At VDJ recombination sites, patients with type 1 diabetes made fewer insertions and deleted more nucleotides, a pattern implying thymic rearrangement abnormalities. Naive, central memory and regulatory TCRB repertoires appeared to be more similar among patients than among healthy donors. PCR may preferentially amplify shorter templates, but because patient and control samples were amplified and corrected together, any resulting skew would affect both groups equally. Because the HLA sub-analyses included only small numbers of individuals, any influence of HLA type on TCRB rearrangement was left unresolved. Because cDNA was sequenced instead of genomic DNA, activated cells with high expression could be over-represented, although the groups did not differ in activation or CD3 levels. A moderate but significant shortening of TCRB CDR3 length was observed in type 1 diabetes patients in all four CD4+ subsets.

Looking up the germline V gene (reference sequence) yields CDR1 DFQATT and CDR2 SNEGSKA. The CDR3 measures 11 amino acids from cysteine to phenylalanine. This entry keeps only the CDR3 DNA: 33 bases, framed from base 1. The trim is 5 bases for V and 2 bases for J, with a gap of 7 bases between the germline ends. From each donor, a single peripheral blood sample of 90 to 150 mL on average was drawn into heparinised tubes. A BD FACSAria II was used to sort naive, central memory, regulatory and stem cell-like memory CD4+ T cells with a panel that included CD45RO, CCR7, CD25, CD127, CD95 and CD27. All sorted populations exceeded 95% purity. PBMCs were isolated immediately by Lymphoprep density gradient centrifugation and stained directly without culture. To minimize batch effects, samples were stained and sorted in pairs, one healthy donor with one patient per experiment. The entire amount of isolated RNA was reverse transcribed using the High Capacity cDNA Reverse Transcription Kit, so the sequenced TCRB transcripts were expressed ones. Deep immunoSEQ sequencing was performed on naive, central memory and regulatory T cell samples, with an average of roughly 4 million total reads per sample. After sorted cells were lysed in RLT buffer, RNA was extracted with DNase-treated RNeasy Micro or Mini kits, with the choice depending on cell number. Each cell subset was processed on its own to prevent cross-contamination, while patient and healthy donor samples were processed together. The immunoSEQ multiplex PCR was used to amplify TCRB sequences from cDNA, generating 87-bp fragments that spanned the CDR3 region. Sequencing of the amplicons was done on the Illumina HiSeq platform. Per the source publication's procedure: Synthetic template baselines were used to correct PCR bias computationally, reads within Hamming distance 2 were collapsed, and singletons that could not be merged were discarded. Reads were aligned to IMGT to assign V, D and J genes, CDR3 length, and insertions or deletions at six rearrangement sites. Within each subset, clonotype counts were normalized to sorted cell number, after which true diversity and Gini coefficients were computed with the tcR R package. Repertoire sharing was quantified using the overlap coefficient calculated on TCRB nucleotide sequences. The table was pulled from immuneACCESS by TCRdb, which kept in-frame rearrangements only. Such tables lose some clones; where checked, under half of the loss comes from unresolved V genes, and the rest has no known cause. V and J calls and clone size are those listed in that table; D and trimming were worked out from the DNA. In this sample the table shows 120,000 to 150,000 clones, 48% of which occur a single time. The ten top clones hold under 0.45% of the sample.

As to this clone: Its antigen is still unknown. Per-base qualities were not stored, and no clone one base away is much larger.

The sequence was obtained from a man aged 18 to 29 in good health. This chain is built from TRBV20-1 and TRBJ2-7; the D gene is unclear. Sequencing was performed on Tregs from blood. The label giving this sample's cell subset or site can be read as: regulatory CD4+ T cells. The CDR3 reads as follows: CSAGPPYEQYF. The DNA sequence is given as TGCAGTGCTGGCCCTCCCTACGAGCAGTACTTC.